This T cell receptor beta chain was recovered during a study of shared clonotypes between healthy human individuals. Here immunoSEQ multiplex PCR was the method, and the copy in TCRdb shows in-frame clones only, minus some. This sample has 780,000 or so clones, with roughly 72% found just once. This clone was counted only a few times. This TCR was sampled from a woman aged 25-40 years in good health. The material sequenced was memory CD4+ T cells sorted from blood. Described subset: CD45RA-negative fraction.

CDR3: CASSYDRGANEQFF. DNA of the CDR3: TGTGCCAGCAGTTACGATCGGGGGGCCAATGAGCAGTTCTTC. The rearrangement links TRBV6-6 to TRBJ2-1; TRBD2 is a possible D gene (7 bases). There are 14 residues in the CDR3. V lost 2 bases and J 6 bases, leaving 11 bases between the germline ends. CDR1 is MNHNY and CDR2 is SVGAGI in the germline V gene (reference sequence).